This note documents a single TCR beta chain sequence. The target of this receptor is not known. No much larger clone is present one base from it, and per-base qualities are unavailable. Libraries came from the immunoSEQ multiplex PCR assay. Drawn from immuneACCESS, this table holds only the in-frame rearrangements with V and J called that TCRdb kept. Clones are partly lost; checked studies trace under half to an unresolved V gene and leave the rest unexplained. The sample table shows about 59,000 clones, and roughly 89% are seen once. 5.3% of the sample comes from the top ten. This sample was taken from a study of T cell changes during pregnancy in multiple sclerosis (dated by TCRdb to the late 2010s). Context from the whole study: The study examined how the T cell repertoire changed over the course of pregnancy in women with multiple sclerosis.

The germline V gene supplies CDR1 MGHRA and CDR2 YSYEKL. Including cysteine and phenylalanine, the CDR3 has 17 amino acids. Only the CDR3 DNA stays, 51 bases, in frame from base 1. V lost 4 bases and J lost 6 bases, and the count of bases not matched to a germline gene is 16. The chain joins TRBV4-1 to TRBJ2-5, and 8 bases in between align with TRBD2. Material for sequencing was peripheral blood from another person, used as feeder cells. This receptor was identified in a human donor whose cells served as feeder cells for cultures in a pregnancy study. This receptor carries the CDR3 CASSPQGGSGAVKTQYF. The DNA is TGCGCCAGCAGCCCACAGGGAGGTAGCGGGGCCGTAAAGACCCAGTACTTC.